This TCR beta chain appears in the sequencing data of a study of shared clonotypes between healthy human individuals. Study findings and constraints: A reduction in generation probabilities was seen for non-shared clonotypes relative to those shared by all four donors.

Here immunoSEQ multiplex PCR was the method, and the copy in TCRdb shows in-frame clones only, minus some. Among around 1,000,000 clones listed, approximately 80% were seen once. Per germline, CDR1 SNHLY and CDR2 FYNNEI. The CDR3 has 15 amino acids. V dropped 3 bases and J dropped 7; count of bases not matched to a gene: 9. Points on this clone: Its antigen is still unknown.

Sequencing was performed on memory CD4+ T cells from PBMCs. Subset defined: CD45RA-negative fraction. The clonotype originates from a man in his late teens or twenties in good health. Some clones in this sample may be carry-over from other donors' samples. This sequence joins TRBV2 and TRBJ2-7, with 10 bases aligning to TRBD2. CDR3 amino acids: CASSDRLAGVGEQYF. CDR3 DNA sequence: TGTGCCAGCAGTGACCGGCTAGCGGGAGTTGGTGAGCAGTACTTC.